Listed here are 2 T cell receptor beta chains from one sample, sequenced in a study of cytomegalovirus exposure and HLA in healthy donors. A multiplex PCR was run with 60 Vbeta primers and 13 Jbeta primers. Sequencing used immunoSEQ multiplex PCR; TCRdb keeps in-frame clones, though not all of them. The data contain 180,000 or so clones, approximately 83% of them singletons. The sample comprised PBMCs. These receptor sequences come from a man younger than 30 in good health and CMV-seropositive.

The CDR3 sequence is CASSSLGLAGSNGELFF. The CDR3 bases are TGTGCCAGCAGCTCCCTCGGACTAGCGGGGAGTAACGGGGAGCTGTTTTTT. V usage is TRBV11-3 and J usage is TRBJ2-2, with 12 bases that match TRBD2. The germline gives CDR1 SGHNT, CDR2 YENEEA. The V gene end was trimmed by 4 bases and the J gene end by 7 bases; junction bases not matched to a gene: 10. The CDR3 runs to 17 residues. Full variable domain (missing parts from reference TRBV11-3 and TRBJ2-2): EAGVVQSPRYKIIEKKQPVAFWCNPISGHNTLYWYLQNLGQGPELLIRYENEEAVDDSQLPKDRFSAERLKGVDSTLKIQPAELGDSAVYLCASSSLGLAGSNGELFFGEGSRLTVL.

In its sample, this clone was seen once. This chain uses TRBV27 with TRBJ2-5; 10 positions agree with TRBD1. The last part of the DNA fits TRBJ2-7 better; the J call may be wrong. This CDR3 has 14 residues. Germline loops: CDR1 MNHEY, CDR2 SMNVEV (reference sequence). For the CDR3, the DNA is TGTGCCAGCAGTCCGACAGGGGGCCGCTACGAGCAGTACTTC. Its translation is CASSPTGGRYEQYF.